This T cell receptor beta chain stems from a study of blood T cell repertoires in COVID-19. Methods used by the authors: Amplifying reference gene primers gave estimates of nucleated cell counts. The data were produced by immunoSEQ multiplex PCR, yet TCRdb's version contains in-frame clones alone and is incomplete. Clonal size and the V and J genes are those of that table, whereas D and trimming came from the DNA. This sample yields 110,000 or so clones, of which about 88% are seen a single time; 8.4% belongs to the top ten. The sequence was obtained from a woman aged 70-85 years who had recovered from COVID-19. The specimen was peripheral blood.

CDR3 nucleotide sequence: TGTGCCAGCTCAAGCCTGGGACAGGGGCTTGGCTATGGCTACACCTTC. Translating gives CASSSLGQGLGYGYTF. The genes are TRBV18 and TRBJ1-2, with 10 bases fitting TRBD1. This CDR3 is built from 16 residues. Germline loops: CDR1 KGHSH, CDR2 LQKENI. V dropped 5 bases and J dropped 4; count of bases not matched to a gene: 10.